The subject of this entry is one TCR beta chain. Its antigen is not identified. The data belong to a study of cytomegalovirus exposure and HLA in healthy donors. This PCR relied on a set of 60 Vbeta primers and 13 Jbeta primers. Using immunoSEQ multiplex PCR, the repertoire was profiled, and TCRdb retains in-frame clones only, with some absent. Among 80,000 to 95,000 clones, approximately 71% were seen once, and the ten largest hold approximately 15%. Whole-study results and caveats: The authors considered a cluster of highly shared sequence variants likely to be a sequencing artifact. A further, later analysis showed that HLA-associated TCR beta chains (compared with equally common others) were more clonally expanded. Presence/absence analyses assumed roughly uniform sequencing depth across donors, which may not hold. Researchers catalogued approximately 160 TCR beta chains as cytomegalovirus-associated.

The CDR3 runs 13 residues. CDR1 is LNHDA and CDR2 is SQIVND in the germline V gene (reference sequence). V lost 7 bases and J lost 8; bases outside the gene matches: 8. Sample: PBMCs. This TCR derives from a young woman in good health and CMV-seropositive. The genes are TRBV19 and TRBJ2-1, with 7 bases fitting TRBD2. CDR3 sequence: CASKSAGVDEQFF. The CDR3, as DNA: TGTGCCAGTAAGTCGGCGGGAGTTGATGAGCAGTTCTTC.